Listed here are 26 T cell receptor beta chains from one sample, sequenced in a study of blood T cell repertoires in COVID-19. This table comes from immunoSEQ multiplex PCR, and its TCRdb copy is limited to in-frame clones, with some not included. This sample has around 40,000 clones, with approximately 85% found just once. Sample: peripheral blood. The origin of the receptors is a human donor in a cohort sampled during active COVID-19.

This sequence joins TRBV9 and TRBJ2-3; D possibly corresponds to TRBD2 (6 bases). V was shortened by 0 bases and J by 1 base, with 9 bases between the two germline ends. The CDR3 has 15 amino acids. CDR1 SGDLS and CDR2 YYNGEE come from the germline V gene. The CDR3 region is CASSVGGDGTDTQYF. The CDR3 DNA sequence: TGTGCCAGCAGCGTAGGGGGGGACGGCACAGATACGCAGTATTTT. The full variable domain, completed using reference TRBV9 and TRBJ2-3, is DSGVTQTPKHLITATGQRVTLRCSPRSGDLSVYWYQQSLDQGLQFLIQYYNGEERAKGNILERFSAQQFPDLHSELNLSSLELGDSALYFCASSVGGDGTDTQYFGPGTRLTVL.

The chain recombines TRBV27 with TRBJ2-7; 7 bases agree with TRBD1. V gave up 4 bases and J gave up 2 bases; unmatched junction bases: 11. Germline V lookup: CDR1 MNHEY, CDR2 SMNVEV (reference sequence). The CDR3 length is 16 residues. The CDR3 bases are TGTGCCAGCAGTTCCCGGACAGGTCAGGGGACCTACGAGCAGTACTTC. This codes for CASSSRTGQGTYEQYF.

V is TRBV30 and J is TRBJ1-2; tentatively, D is TRBD1 (5 bases). This CDR3 is built from 13 residues. V was pared by 5 bases and J by 4 bases, with 14 bases between. The germline gives CDR1 GTSNPN, CDR2 SVGIG (reference sequence). The CDR3 here is CAWPTQDIYGYTF. The CDR3 coding sequence is TGTGCCTGGCCCACCCAGGACATCTATGGCTACACCTTC.

The rearrangement links TRBV5-1 to TRBJ2-3, with 8 bases identical to TRBD2. The CDR3 totals 14 residues. Germline CDR1 SGHRS, CDR2 YFSETQ. The V and J ends lost 4 bases and 1 base, in that order; junction bases with no gene match: 2. Here the CDR3 DNA reads TGCGCCAGCAGCCGGGGGGGCCGCACAGATACGCAGTATTTT. It is translated as CASSRGGRTDTQYF.

The rearrangement uses TRBV6-5 and TRBJ2-7; no reliable D call. Germline loops: CDR1 MNHEY, CDR2 SVGAGI. V was pared by 0 bases and J by 2 bases, with 5 bases between. CDR3 length: 13 amino acids. CDR3 amino acids: CASSYSLPYEQYF. Written as DNA, the CDR3 is TGTGCCAGCAGTTACTCTCTCCCCTACGAGCAGTACTTC.

The rearrangement uses TRBV2 and TRBJ1-1; 7 bases are a match to TRBD1. This CDR3 has 14 amino acids. CDR1 and CDR2 (germline): SNHLY, FYNNEI. Trimming cost V 6 bases and J 4 bases; bases outside gene matches: 8. CDR3 sequence: CASRTGAPRTEAFF. For the CDR3, the DNA is TGTGCCAGCAGAACAGGGGCCCCGCGCACTGAAGCTTTCTTT. Based on the CDR3 plus reference TRBV2 and TRBJ1-1, the full variable domain is EPEVTQTPSHQVTQMGQEVILRCVPISNHLYFYWYRQILGQKVEFLVSFYNNEISEKSEIFDDQFSVERPDGSNFTLKIRSTKLEDSAMYFCASRTGAPRTEAFFGQGTRLTVV.

The chain combines TRBV7-9 with TRBJ2-2, with TRBD2 matching 8 bases. After removal of 2 bases from V and 6 bases from J, the junction contained 17 bases not matched to a gene. Germline-derived CDR1 and CDR2 are SEHNR and FQNEAQ (reference sequence). CDR3 size: 19 residues. CDR3 sequence (DNA): TGTGCCAGCAGCTTACAAAGGCCCTCAGCGGGGGTTTTGGCCGGGGAGCTGTTTTTT. This encodes CASSLQRPSAGVLAGELFF.

The CDR3 DNA sequence: TGCGCCAGCAGCTCGGGATCGACCGGGGTTAATGGCTACACCTTC. This sequence encodes CASSSGSTGVNGYTF. The V and J genes are TRBV5-1 and TRBJ1-2; D gene ambiguous. Trimming pared 3 bases from V and 6 bases from J, leaving 18 bases between. The CDR3 spans 15 residues. CDR1 and CDR2 (germline): SGHRS, YFSETQ.

The chain links TRBV9 to TRBJ2-5, with 11 nucleotides matching TRBD1. Trimming took 0 bases from V and 5 from J; bases not matched to a gene: 9. Germline V gene data show CDR1 as SGDLS and CDR2 as YYNGEE. CDR3 length: 17 residues. The CDR3 region has the DNA TGTGCCAGCAGCGTAGCCCCGTGGACAGGGGGCCGGGAGACCCAGTACTTC. Its translation: CASSVAPWTGGRETQYF. The variable domain in full, completed from reference TRBV9 and TRBJ2-5, reads DSGVTQTPKHLITATGQRVTLRCSPRSGDLSVYWYQQSLDQGLQFLIQYYNGEERAKGNILERFSAQQFPDLHSELNLSSLELGDSALYFCASSVAPWTGGRETQYFGPGTRLLVL.

The V and J genes are TRBV2 and TRBJ1-1; TRBD1 is a possible D gene (5 bases). The CDR3 runs to 14 residues. The V gene lost 8 bases and the J gene lost 3 bases, with 16 bases spanning the gap. Germline V gives CDR1 SNHLY, CDR2 FYNNEI. CDR3 loop: CASSIGGVDTEAFF. DNA of the CDR3: TGTGCCAGCTCGATCGGGGGTGTTGACACTGAAGCTTTCTTT.

The chain couples TRBV18 to TRBJ1-3; TRBD1 matches at 8 bases. V lost 3 bases, J lost 2 bases, and 6 bases stayed unmatched. Looked up from germline, CDR1 is KGHSH and CDR2 is LQKENI. CDR3 length: 16 amino acids. In DNA form, the CDR3 reads TGTGCCAGCTCACCTCAAGCAGGGGGCACTGGAAACACCATATATTTT. Translating it yields CASSPQAGGTGNTIYF.

This clone has only a few counts. The rearrangement uses TRBV27 and TRBJ2-5; tentative D call: TRBD1 (6 bases). The germline CDR1 and CDR2 sequences are MNHEY and SMNVEV (reference sequence). This CDR3 has 17 amino acids. The V and J ends lost 0 bases and 1 base respectively, with 15 bases between them. Here the CDR3 reads CASSLSHRAFFQETQYF. The CDR3 DNA follows: TGTGCCAGCAGTTTATCGCACAGGGCCTTTTTCCAAGAGACCCAGTACTTC.

The V call is TRBV29-1, the J call TRBJ1-2, with unresolved D. Germline lookup yields CDR1 SQVTM and CDR2 ANQGSEA. The CDR3 contains 14 residues. V was cut by 3 bases and J by 6 bases, with 17 bases left in between. The CDR3 region is CSVDPSGWAHGYTF. The CDR3 bases are TGCAGCGTTGATCCCTCGGGGTGGGCACATGGCTACACCTTC. Full variable domain (remainder filled in from reference TRBV29-1 and TRBJ1-2): SAVISQKPSRDICQRGTSLTIQCQVDSQVTMMFWYRQQPGQSLTLIATANQGSEATYESGFVIDKFPISRPNLTFSTLTVSNMSPEDSSIYLCSVDPSGWAHGYTFGSGTRLTVV.

The V gene is TRBV5-1, the J gene TRBJ1-5, with 8 bases lining up with TRBD1. Germline-derived CDR1 and CDR2 are SGHRS and YFSETQ. The CDR3 is 14 residues long. With 4 bases clipped from V and 5 bases from J, the junction kept 5 bases outside the gene matches. This CDR3 is CASSAQGGDQPQHF. CDR3 bases: TGCGCCAGCAGCGCACAGGGGGGGGATCAGCCCCAGCATTTT.

V and J are TRBV5-6 and TRBJ2-4, with unresolved D. The V gene lost 4 bases and the J gene lost 5 bases, with 10 bases spanning the gap. The CDR3 has 13 amino acids. Germline CDR1 and CDR2: SGHDT and YYEEEE. The CDR3 DNA follows: TGTGCCAGCAGCCTGCTAGTGGAAAACATTCAGTACTTC. Encoded protein: CASSLLVENIQYF. Supplemented by reference TRBV5-6 and TRBJ2-4, the full variable domain reads DAGVTQSPTHLIKTRGQQVTLRCSPKSGHDTVSWYQQALGQGPQFIFQYYEEEERQRGNFPDRFSGHQFPNYSSELNVNALLLGDSALYLCASSLLVENIQYFGAGTRLSVL.

This clone was detected once. The chain joins TRBV9 to TRBJ2-2; D is possibly TRBD1 (5 bases). Trimming removed 4 bases from V and 1 base from J, with 17 bases in between. This CDR3 spans 17 amino acids. Germline assignment: CDR1 SGDLS and CDR2 YYNGEE. CDR3 sequence reads: CASSPVSGQRNTGELFF. The CDR3 bases are TGTGCCAGCAGCCCAGTATCAGGACAAAGGAACACCGGGGAGCTGTTTTTT.

The rearrangement uses TRBV2 and TRBJ1-6; weak D call: TRBD1 (6 bases). The CDR3 length is 15 residues. Trimming left V 4 bases short and J 5 bases short, with 12 bases between. The germline V gene has CDR1 SNHLY and CDR2 FYNNEI. CDR3 in DNA: TGTGCCAGCAGTGGAGGGACAAGAAATAATTCACCCCTCCACTTT. It is translated as CASSGGTRNNSPLHF.

V usage is TRBV3-1 (or the pseudogene TRBV3-2) and J usage is TRBJ2-7; 12 bases match TRBD2. V lost 0 bases and J lost 7; bases outside the gene matches: 4. The CDR3 has 15 amino acids. CDR1 and CDR2 from the germline V gene are LGHDT and YNNKEL (reference sequence). CDR3 sequence: CASSQEGLAGGEQYF. CDR3 coding DNA: TGTGCCAGCAGCCAAGAAGGTCTAGCGGGGGGGGAGCAGTACTTC.

The gene calls are TRBV5-4 and TRBJ2-1, with D unclear. This CDR3 region has 16 residues. Germline V lookup: CDR1 SGHNT, CDR2 YYREEE (reference sequence). Trimming took off 0 bases at V and 0 bases at J, with 10 bases between the two ends. The CDR3 DNA reads as TGTGCCAGCAGCTTGGGCCCTTCTAGCTCCTACAATGAGCAGTTCTTC. Residues: CASSLGPSSSYNEQFF.

V usage is TRBV18 and J usage is TRBJ2-1, with a possible D match to TRBD2 (6 bases). Trimming stripped 6 bases from V and 6 bases from J, with 15 bases between. Germline V gene data show CDR1 as KGHSH and CDR2 as LQKENI. The CDR3 has 14 amino acids. CDR3 sequence (DNA): TGTGCCAGCTCCCCATCGGGAGCCCCCAATGAGCAGTTCTTC. Translated: CASSPSGAPNEQFF.

J is TRBJ2-7 and V is TRBV19; no definite D call. V was shortened by 10 bases and J by 4 bases, with 20 bases between the two germline ends. In germline, CDR1 is LNHDA, CDR2 SQIVND (reference sequence). The CDR3 covers 14 residues. The DNA of the CDR3 is TGTGCCACTACCCCCACAGTTACCGCTTACGAGCAGTACTTC. This encodes CATTPTVTAYEQYF.

This clone occurred a few times. This rearrangement joins TRBV2 to TRBJ1-5; D is perhaps TRBD1 (5 bases). V dropped 7 bases and J dropped 1 base, with 20 bases sitting between them. Germline lookup yields CDR1 SNHLY and CDR2 FYNNEI. The CDR3 runs to 17 residues. The CDR3 reads CASNPSGYWTSNQPQHF. The CDR3, as DNA: TGTGCCAGCAATCCTTCAGGGTATTGGACCAGCAATCAGCCCCAGCATTTT.

V gene TRBV7-2 combines with J gene TRBJ2-3, with TRBD2 identical over 9 bases. CDR1 is SGHTA and CDR2 is FQGNSA in the germline V gene. V shed 5 bases and J 3 bases; nucleotides not matched to a gene: 9. This CDR3 is 16 amino acids long. This CDR3 is CASSRDGGGDTDTQYF. The CDR3 bases are TGTGCCAGCAGCAGAGACGGCGGGGGGGATACAGATACGCAGTATTTT.

The CDR3 coding sequence is TGTGCCAGCAGTGATAGGGGACAGGATTTTTATAATTCACCCCTCCACTTT. Protein: CASSDRGQDFYNSPLHF. The J gene is TRBJ1-6, the V gene TRBV6-1; 8 bases agree with TRBD1. There are 17 residues in the CDR3. Looked up from germline, CDR1 is MNHNS and CDR2 is SASEGT. The ends lost 3 bases at V and 4 bases at J; junction bases unmatched: 8.

The chain combines TRBV29-1 with TRBJ1-5; 8 bases agree with TRBD1. Germline values: CDR1 SQVTM, CDR2 ANQGSEA. The CDR3 has 14 residues. Trimming removed 3 bases from V and 9 bases from J; junction bases left unmatched: 10. CDR3 sequence: CSVEARTGLRPQHF. The CDR3 DNA reads TGCAGCGTTGAGGCCAGGACAGGGCTCAGGCCCCAGCATTTT.

The V call is TRBV2, the J call TRBJ2-5; D is possibly TRBD2 (7 bases). This CDR3 has 15 residues. Germline-derived CDR1 and CDR2 are SNHLY and FYNNEI. V lost 7 bases to trimming and J lost 2 bases, with 17 bases between them. The CDR3 loop reads CASIGGGSGQETQYF. In DNA form, the CDR3 reads TGTGCCAGCATAGGGGGGGGTAGCGGACAAGAGACCCAGTACTTC.